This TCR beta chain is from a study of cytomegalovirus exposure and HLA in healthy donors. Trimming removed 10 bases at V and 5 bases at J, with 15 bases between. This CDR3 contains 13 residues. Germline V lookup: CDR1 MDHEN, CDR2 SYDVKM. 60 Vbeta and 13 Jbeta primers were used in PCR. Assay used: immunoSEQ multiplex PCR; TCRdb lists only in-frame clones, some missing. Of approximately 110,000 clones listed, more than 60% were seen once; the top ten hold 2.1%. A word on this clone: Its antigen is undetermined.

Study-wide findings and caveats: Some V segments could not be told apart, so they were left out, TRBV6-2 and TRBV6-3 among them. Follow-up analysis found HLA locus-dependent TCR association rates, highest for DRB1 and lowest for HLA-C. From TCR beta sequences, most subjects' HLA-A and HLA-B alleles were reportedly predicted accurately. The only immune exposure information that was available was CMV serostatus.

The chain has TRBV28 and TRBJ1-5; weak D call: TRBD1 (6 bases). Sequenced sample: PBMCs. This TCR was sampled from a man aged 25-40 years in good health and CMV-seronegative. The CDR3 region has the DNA TGTGCCATCCAGGGGCGTCGGGATCAGCCCCAGCATTTT. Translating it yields CAIQGRRDQPQHF.